These T cell receptor beta chains were read from a single sample in a study of shared clonotypes between healthy human individuals. Using immunoSEQ multiplex PCR, the repertoire was profiled, and TCRdb retains in-frame clones only, with some absent. Of some 2 million clones in the sample, 95% are singletons; the top ten hold 0.1% to 0.15%. The sequenced sample consisted of naive CD4+ T cells sorted from blood. The receptors here all came from a man younger than 35 in good health. CDR3s include the opening cysteine and the closing phenylalanine or tryptophan. A D gene is named only where the DNA matches it firmly. Some rows have no size entry. The others give once, few or many, or a class for an expanded clone.

J,length,size,V,D,DNA,CDR3
TRBJ2-5,16,NA,TRBV5-1,TRBD2,TGCGCCAGCAGCTTCTTAGCGGGGGGCTCTAAAGAGACCCAGTACTTC,CASSFLAGGSKETQYF
TRBJ2-5,13,NA,TRBV6-1,TRBD1,TGTGCCAGCACCGAATCTAACAGGGGGACCCAGTACTTC,CASTESNRGTQYF
TRBJ2-5,11,NA,TRBV28,NA,TGTGCCAGCAGTGGGGGAGGGACCCAGTACTTC,CASSGGGTQYF
TRBJ1-6,16,NA,TRBV6-6,TRBD1,TGTGCCAGCAAGGGACAGGGAGGAAGCTATAATTCACCCCTCCACTTT,CASKGQGGSYNSPLHF
TRBJ1-1,14,NA,TRBV10-3,TRBD1,TGTGCCATCAGTGAGCAACCGGGACAGGGTGAAGCTTTCTTT,CAISEQPGQGEAFF
TRBJ2-7,15,NA,TRBV7-3,TRBD1,TGTGCCAGCAGCTTAAGCCCGACAGGGGGCTACGAGCAGTACTTC,CASSLSPTGGYEQYF
TRBJ1-4,16,NA,TRBV9,NA,TGTGCCAGCAGCCCTCAAGGGAGGGGGACTAATGAAAAACTGTTTTTT,CASSPQGRGTNEKLFF
TRBJ2-3,14,NA,TRBV5-4,TRBD2,TGTGCCAGCAGCTTGGGGCTAGCGGCGGATACGCAGTATTTT,CASSLGLAADTQYF
TRBJ2-1,14,NA,TRBV15,TRBD2,TGTGCCACCAGCCTAAGGACTAGCGGGAATGAGCAGTTCTTC,CATSLRTSGNEQFF
TRBJ1-1,16,NA,TRBV9,TRBD1,TGTGCCAGCAGCGTAGGTTCGGGACAGGGGGCGGTGAGGGCTTTCTTT,CASSVGSGQGAVRAFF
TRBJ2-1,15,NA,TRBV4-2,NA,TGTGCCAGCAGCCAACTGCTAGAATCGGACAATGAGCAGTTCTTC,CASSQLLESDNEQFF
TRBJ2-3,15,NA,TRBV10-1,NA,TGCGCCAGCAGTGAGTCTTCAGGCCCCACAGATACGCAGTATTTT,CASSESSGPTDTQYF
TRBJ2-7,14,NA,TRBV6-5,TRBD1,TGTGCCAGCAGGCGGGACAGGGGCTTTTACGAGCAGTACTTC,CASRRDRGFYEQYF
TRBJ1-4,15,once,TRBV6-4,NA,TGTGCCAGCACCCGAACAGGGTGGGAGAATGAAAAACTGTTTTTT,CASTRTGWENEKLFF
TRBJ2-1,15,once,TRBV15,TRBD1,TGTGCCACCAGCAGAGGCAGGGGGCCCTACAATGAGCAGTTCTTC,CATSRGRGPYNEQFF
TRBJ1-2,15,NA,TRBV7-9,NA,TGTGCCAGCAGCTTTAGGAGGGGATATGACTATGGCTACACCTTC,CASSFRRGYDYGYTF
TRBJ2-2,16,NA,TRBV7-9,TRBD2,TGTGCCAGCAGCCCTATACTAGCGGGGACTACCGGGGAGCTGTTTTTT,CASSPILAGTTGELFF
TRBJ2-1,15,NA,TRBV15,TRBD2,TGTGCCACCCGATCCCCTAGCGGGTACTACAATGAGCAGTTCTTC,CATRSPSGYYNEQFF
TRBJ2-3,17,NA,TRBV4-1,TRBD1,TGCGCCAGCAGCCAAGATTATCGGACAGGGGATTTAGATACGCAGTATTTT,CASSQDYRTGDLDTQYF
TRBJ1-1,14,NA,TRBV5-1,NA,TGCGCCAGCAGCCCTACAGTCATGAACACTGAAGCTTTCTTT,CASSPTVMNTEAFF
TRBJ2-2,16,NA,TRBV7-2,TRBD2,TGTGCCAGCAGCTTAGGAAGCGGGAGGGCCGGCGGGGAGCTGTTTTTT,CASSLGSGRAGGELFF
TRBJ2-5,13,NA,TRBV5-1,NA,TGCGCCAGCAGCTTCTGGGGACGGGAGACCCAGTACTTC,CASSFWGRETQYF
TRBJ2-3,14,NA,TRBV7-9,NA,TGTGCCAGCAGCTCAGGGGCAGGCACAGATACGCAGTATTTT,CASSSGAGTDTQYF
TRBJ2-3,14,NA,TRBV27,TRBD2,TGTGCCAGCACCTTAGCGGGGGGCACAGATACGCAGTATTTT,CASTLAGGTDTQYF
TRBJ2-3,14,once,TRBV5-1,NA,TGCGCCAGCAGTACGGGGACTAGCACAGATACGCAGTATTTT,CASSTGTSTDTQYF
TRBJ2-7,16,once,TRBV18,NA,TGTGCCAGCTCACCTTCCGGGACGACGGGCTCCTACGAGCAGTACTTC,CASSPSGTTGSYEQYF
TRBJ2-2,14,NA,TRBV10-2,NA,TGCGCCAGCAGTGCGACAGCGAACACCGGGGAGCTGTTTTTT,CASSATANTGELFF
TRBJ2-7,14,NA,TRBV28,TRBD2,TGTGCCAGCAGGGGGACTAGAAAAGGCTACGAGCAGTACTTC,CASRGTRKGYEQYF
TRBJ2-7,15,NA,TRBV7-9,TRBD1,TGTGCCAGCAGCTTATGGGCCCCTACAGGGGACGAGCAGTACTTC,CASSLWAPTGDEQYF
TRBJ2-1,17,NA,TRBV4-1,NA,TGCGCCAGCAGCCAAGGTCGGGCTAGTCGAACCTACAATGAGCAGTTCTTC,CASSQGRASRTYNEQFF
TRBJ1-6,16,NA,TRBV5-1,TRBD1,TGCGCCAGCAGCGCCGGGACAGGGGGCTATAATTCACCCCTCCACTTT,CASSAGTGGYNSPLHF
TRBJ2-1,17,once,TRBV29-1,TRBD2,TGCAGCGTTGAATCCCTTAAAACTAGCGGGAGTCCCAATGAGCAGTTCTTC,CSVESLKTSGSPNEQFF
TRBJ2-1,13,NA,TRBV5-1,NA,TGCGCCAGCAGCCGTACAGGGTTCAATGAGCAGTTCTTC,CASSRTGFNEQFF
TRBJ2-7,15,NA,TRBV7-2,NA,TGTGCCAGCAGCTTCTGGGCTAGTCGGGCCTACGAGCAGTACTTC,CASSFWASRAYEQYF
TRBJ1-1,13,NA,TRBV7-9,NA,TGTGCCAGCAGCTTCCCACCGAACGCTGAAGCTTTCTTT,CASSFPPNAEAFF
TRBJ2-5,16,NA,TRBV5-4,TRBD2,TGTGCCAGCAGCTTGGGGAGCGGGAGGGCCGGAGAGACCCAGTACTTC,CASSLGSGRAGETQYF
TRBJ1-1,14,NA,TRBV28,TRBD1,TGTGCCAGCAAACAGGGGGCGCTGGGCACTGAAGCTTTCTTT,CASKQGALGTEAFF
TRBJ1-5,17,NA,TRBV21-1,NA,TGTGCCAGCAGCACGTGGGACAGGGGGTCCAACAATCAGCCCCAGCATTTT,CASSTWDRGSNNQPQHF
TRBJ2-3,15,NA,TRBV19,TRBD2,TGTGCCAGTAGTCCCCGACTAGCGGGTCAGGATACGCAGTATTTT,CASSPRLAGQDTQYF
TRBJ2-1,17,NA,TRBV5-1,NA,TGCGCCAGCAGCTTGGGGGGCGCTAGTAGCTCCTACAATGAGCAGTTCTTC,CASSLGGASSSYNEQFF
TRBJ2-5,13,NA,TRBV9,NA,TGTGCCAGCACCGACCAAGCTTCGGAGACCCAGTACTTC,CASTDQASETQYF
TRBJ1-1,18,NA,TRBV5-1,NA,TGCGCCAGCAGCCCTACCTCGATCGGGACCAGTCTGAACACTGAAGCTTTCTTT,CASSPTSIGTSLNTEAFF
TRBJ2-7,15,few,TRBV27,TRBD1,TGTGCCAGCAGTTTAGGACAGGGGGTATCCTACGAGCAGTACTTC,CASSLGQGVSYEQYF
TRBJ1-1,15,NA,TRBV5-1,TRBD1,TGCGCCAGCAGCGAGGCCGGGACAGGGGTTACTGAAGCTTTCTTT,CASSEAGTGVTEAFF
TRBJ2-5,11,NA,TRBV2,NA,TGTGCCAGCAGGGCTCAAGAGACCCAGTACTTC,CASRAQETQYF
TRBJ2-7,14,NA,TRBV7-2,TRBD1,TGTGCCAGCAGCCGAGGGACAGGGACGGGCGAGCAGTACTTC,CASSRGTGTGEQYF
TRBJ1-3,15,NA,TRBV2,NA,TGTGCCAGCAGTGTAGCAAGGCAGGGACCAAACACCATATATTTT,CASSVARQGPNTIYF
TRBJ2-7,13,NA,TRBV10-3,NA,TGTGCCATCAACACAGGGGAGGCCTACGAGCAGTACTTC,CAINTGEAYEQYF
TRBJ1-1,16,NA,TRBV28,NA,TGTGCCAGCAGTCCTCTAACAGGGAACCCGAACACTGAAGCTTTCTTT,CASSPLTGNPNTEAFF
TRBJ2-4,15,NA,TRBV6-1,NA,TGTGCCAGCACCTTCGCAGGACTAGCCAAAAACATTCAGTACTTC,CASTFAGLAKNIQYF
TRBJ2-7,16,NA,TRBV7-2,NA,TGTGCCAGCAGCTTAGCAGGCGGGACTGCGGTTTACGAGCAGTACTTC,CASSLAGGTAVYEQYF
TRBJ2-2,13,NA,TRBV9,NA,TGTGCCAGCAGGGGAGGGAACACCGGGGAGCTGTTTTTT,CASRGGNTGELFF
TRBJ2-2,16,NA,TRBV4-1,NA,TGCGCCAGCAGCCAAGAAAAGGCGGGTTCCACCGGGGAGCTGTTTTTT,CASSQEKAGSTGELFF